These T cell receptor beta chains were read from a single sample in a study of cytomegalovirus exposure and HLA in healthy donors. Clones were read by immunoSEQ multiplex PCR, and TCRdb kept only the in-frame ones, dropping some. The sample has about 120,000 clones, 74% seen once. Sequencing input: PBMCs. The receptors here all came from a human donor in good health. CDR3s include the opening cysteine and the closing phenylalanine or tryptophan. The order of the fields is J gene, V gene, D gene, clone size, CDR3 protein, CDR3 DNA. A D gene is named only where the DNA matches it firmly. Clone size is given for some rows only: seen once, a few or many times, or a class if the clone is expanded.

j_gene: TRBJ2-1; v_gene: TRBV5-1; d_gene: .; abundance: .; CDR3aa: CASSQSFFGGYEQFF; CDR3nt: TGCGCCAGCAGCCAGTCATTCTTTGGGGGCTATGAGCAGTTCTTC
j_gene: TRBJ2-1; v_gene: TRBV29-1; d_gene: .; abundance: .; CDR3aa: CSATRLVGVDNEQFF; CDR3nt: TGCAGCGCCACACGTCTTGTGGGAGTGGATAATGAGCAGTTCTTC
j_gene: TRBJ2-6; v_gene: TRBV19; d_gene: .; abundance: once; CDR3aa: CASRPVTGANVLTF; CDR3nt: TGTGCCAGTAGACCGGTTACTGGGGCCAACGTCCTGACTTTC
j_gene: TRBJ1-6; v_gene: TRBV30; d_gene: TRBD1; abundance: once; CDR3aa: CAWSKAAGGTSPLHF; CDR3nt: TGTGCCTGGTCCAAAGCAGCAGGGGGTACATCACCCCTCCACTTT
j_gene: TRBJ1-6; v_gene: TRBV6-1; d_gene: .; abundance: few; CDR3aa: CASSGDSLKSPLHF; CDR3nt: TGTGCCAGCAGTGGAGACAGTCTCAAATCACCCCTCCACTTT
j_gene: TRBJ1-5; v_gene: TRBV10-3; d_gene: TRBD1; abundance: .; CDR3aa: CAISESEGPQGQPQHF; CDR3nt: TGTGCCATCAGTGAGTCGGAAGGGCCACAGGGGCAGCCCCAGCATTTT
j_gene: TRBJ1-5; v_gene: TRBV28; d_gene: .; abundance: .; CDR3aa: CASSSTGTLQPQHF; CDR3nt: TGTGCCAGCAGTTCTACCGGGACACTTCAGCCCCAGCATTTT
j_gene: TRBJ2-2; v_gene: TRBV27; d_gene: .; abundance: .; CDR3aa: CASGLLGTTNTGELFF; CDR3nt: TGTGCCAGCGGCTTGCTCGGGACAACGAACACCGGGGAGCTGTTTTTT
j_gene: TRBJ2-7; v_gene: TRBV28; d_gene: TRBD2; abundance: .; CDR3aa: CASSSTSGRYYEQYF; CDR3nt: TGTGCCAGCAGTTCGACTAGCGGGAGGTACTACGAGCAGTACTTC
j_gene: TRBJ2-5; v_gene: TRBV7-2; d_gene: TRBD2; abundance: .; CDR3aa: CASSLVGTSGRAGETQYF; CDR3nt: TGTGCCAGCAGCTTAGTCGGGACTAGCGGGAGGGCCGGGGAGACCCAGTACTTC
j_gene: TRBJ2-7; v_gene: TRBV7-6; d_gene: TRBD2; abundance: .; CDR3aa: CASSISGVSTYEQYF; CDR3nt: TGTGCCAGCAGTATTAGCGGGGTATCGACCTACGAGCAGTACTTC
j_gene: TRBJ2-7; v_gene: TRBV7-2; d_gene: .; abundance: .; CDR3aa: CASSLVGVGEQYF; CDR3nt: TGTGCCAGCAGCTTAGTAGGGGTTGGCGAGCAGTACTTC
j_gene: TRBJ1-2; v_gene: TRBV28; d_gene: .; abundance: once; CDR3aa: CASSLSTRLYGYTF; CDR3nt: TGTGCCAGCAGTTTAAGCACCAGGCTCTATGGCTACACCTTC
j_gene: TRBJ2-7; v_gene: TRBV6-5; d_gene: .; abundance: .; CDR3aa: CASRLHSSYEQYF; CDR3nt: TGTGCCAGCAGACTCCACTCTTCCTACGAGCAGTACTTC
j_gene: TRBJ2-1; v_gene: TRBV5-1; d_gene: .; abundance: .; CDR3aa: CASSYEGLTLYNEQFF; CDR3nt: TGCGCCAGCAGCTATGAAGGACTAACCCTATACAATGAGCAGTTCTTC
j_gene: TRBJ2-3; v_gene: TRBV2; d_gene: TRBD2; abundance: .; CDR3aa: CASTEVAGGPYAQYF; CDR3nt: TGTGCCAGCACTGAGGTGGCGGGAGGGCCCTATGCGCAGTATTTT
j_gene: TRBJ1-4; v_gene: TRBV4-3; d_gene: TRBD1; abundance: .; CDR3aa: CASSQATGAGEKLFF; CDR3nt: TGCGCCAGCAGCCAGGCGACAGGGGCCGGTGAAAAACTGTTTTTT
j_gene: TRBJ1-5; v_gene: TRBV5-6; d_gene: .; abundance: .; CDR3aa: CASSRGGGWYGNQPQHF; CDR3nt: TGTGCCAGCAGCCGGGGCGGGGGGTGGTATGGCAATCAGCCCCAGCATTTT
j_gene: TRBJ2-3; v_gene: TRBV7-9; d_gene: TRBD2; abundance: .; CDR3aa: CASSSGGADFTDTQYF; CDR3nt: TGTGCCAGCAGCTCCGGGGGGGCGGACTTCACAGATACGCAGTATTTT
j_gene: TRBJ1-2; v_gene: TRBV9; d_gene: .; abundance: .; CDR3aa: CASSVGNRPLNGYTF; CDR3nt: TGTGCCAGCAGCGTAGGAAACAGGCCCTTAAACGGCTACACCTTC
j_gene: TRBJ1-4; v_gene: TRBV25-1; d_gene: .; abundance: few; CDR3aa: CASSEFWGGKLFF; CDR3nt: TGTGCCAGCAGTGAATTCTGGGGAGGAAAACTGTTTTTT
j_gene: TRBJ2-5; v_gene: TRBV9; d_gene: TRBD2; abundance: .; CDR3aa: CASSLGLAGVEETQYF; CDR3nt: TGTGCCAGCAGCCTGGGGCTAGCGGGAGTAGAAGAGACCCAGTACTTC
j_gene: TRBJ2-7; v_gene: TRBV7-8; d_gene: TRBD2; abundance: once; CDR3aa: CASSLVGEGGVEQYF; CDR3nt: TGTGCCAGCAGCTTAGTGGGAGAGGGAGGGGTCGAGCAGTACTTC
j_gene: TRBJ2-2; v_gene: TRBV11-3; d_gene: .; abundance: .; CDR3aa: CASRLPRGGTGELFF; CDR3nt: TGTGCCAGCAGGCTCCCCCGGGGAGGAACCGGGGAGCTGTTTTTT
j_gene: TRBJ2-3; v_gene: TRBV15; d_gene: .; abundance: .; CDR3aa: CATSRGNTGTDTQYF; CDR3nt: TGTGCCACCAGCAGAGGGAACACAGGGACAGATACGCAGTATTTT
j_gene: TRBJ1-1; v_gene: TRBV10-3; d_gene: TRBD1; abundance: few; CDR3aa: CAISEDDRDFPPAFF; CDR3nt: TGTGCCATCAGTGAGGACGACAGGGATTTCCCTCCCGCTTTCTTT
j_gene: TRBJ2-7; v_gene: TRBV6-5; d_gene: .; abundance: few; CDR3aa: CASSYSGAENYEQYF; CDR3nt: TGTGCCAGCAGTTACTCTGGGGCCGAGAACTACGAGCAGTACTTC
j_gene: TRBJ1-5; v_gene: TRBV28; d_gene: TRBD1; abundance: .; CDR3aa: CASRWDRVNQPQHF; CDR3nt: TGTGCCAGCCGTTGGGACAGGGTGAATCAGCCCCAGCATTTT
j_gene: TRBJ2-1; v_gene: TRBV29-1; d_gene: TRBD2; abundance: .; CDR3aa: CSVGLAGGNEQFF; CDR3nt: TGCAGCGTTGGACTAGCGGGAGGCAATGAGCAGTTCTTC
j_gene: TRBJ2-5; v_gene: TRBV28; d_gene: TRBD1; abundance: .; CDR3aa: CASSSMGTGGGETQYF; CDR3nt: TGTGCCAGCAGTTCGATGGGGACAGGTGGCGGAGAGACCCAGTACTTC